The next 20 T cell receptor beta chains were all read from a single sample in a study of identifying expanded T cells in peripheral blood. The assay was immunoSEQ multiplex PCR, and TCRdb's table has in-frame clones only and misses some. The data hold tens of thousands of clones, with approximately 82% observed a single time. Sequencing was carried out using blood. The receptor set was obtained from a person aged 18-70 years in good health.

The gene calls are TRBV6-1 and TRBJ2-1, with 8 bases aligning to TRBD2. CDR3 length: 14 amino acids. Germline V lookup: CDR1 MNHNS, CDR2 SASEGT. The CDR3 protein is CATQSGGSYNEQFF. For the CDR3, the DNA is TGTGCTACCCAGAGCGGGGGATCCTACAATGAGCAGTTCTTC.

A note on this clone: This CDR3 is also generated by other DNA sequences in the sample. The chain is built from TRBV6-5 and TRBJ1-1; D remains ambiguous. The V end lost 0 bases, the J end lost 1 base, and 3 bases lay between the germline ends. The CDR3 runs to 13 residues. CDR1 and CDR2 from the germline V gene are MNHEY and SVGAGI. This chain's CDR3 is CASSYSENTEAFF. The CDR3 DNA is TGTGCCAGCAGTTACTCGGAGAACACTGAAGCTTTCTTT.

The gene calls are TRBV18 and TRBJ1-2; the match to TRBD1 covers 9 bases. CDR1 and CDR2 from the germline V gene are KGHSH and LQKENI. CDR3 size: 15 residues. Trimming took 10 bases from V and 7 from J; bases not matched to a gene: 16. CDR3: CATLGIGTGYFGYTF. CDR3 nucleotides: TGTGCCACCTTGGGGATAGGGACAGGGTATTTTGGCTACACCTTC.

This chain's CDR3 is CASSLGGPGPYEQYF. Written as DNA, the CDR3 is TGTGCCAGCAGCTTAGGGGGACCCGGACCCTACGAGCAGTACTTC. V gene TRBV7-2 combines with J gene TRBJ2-7; TRBD1 or TRBD2 may be the D gene (5 bases each). Trimming removed 1 base at V and 2 bases at J, with 12 bases between. The CDR3 is made up of 15 amino acids. Germline V CDR1 and CDR2: SGHTA, FQGNSA.

The chain couples TRBV7-9 to TRBJ2-5, with 7 bases fitting TRBD2. CDR1 is SEHNR and CDR2 is FQNEAQ in the germline V gene (reference sequence). The CDR3 is 15 residues long. The trim removed 1 base at V and 4 bases at J, leaving 6 bases unmatched. CDR3 coding DNA: TGTGCCAGCAGCTTAGGGGACTCGGGGGGAGAGACCCAGTACTTC. Translation: CASSLGDSGGETQYF.

This sequence joins TRBV7-2 and TRBJ2-5; the D is unclear. Trimming left V 6 bases short and J 5 bases short, with 10 bases between. The CDR3 is made up of 12 amino acids. Germline lookup yields CDR1 SGHTA and CDR2 FQGNSA. CDR3 region: CASSFLGETQYF. Here the CDR3 DNA reads TGTGCCAGCAGTTTCCTAGGGGAGACCCAGTACTTC.

DNA for the CDR3: TGTGCCAGCAGTCTGGGGGGAGGGGGCTATGGCTACACCTTC. Translated, it gives CASSLGGGGYGYTF. The V gene is TRBV6-5, the J gene TRBJ1-2; D may be TRBD1 (6 bases). Germline CDR1 MNHEY, CDR2 SVGAGI. Trimming stripped 5 bases from V and 4 bases from J, with 14 bases between. The CDR3 contains 14 residues.

The rearrangement joins TRBV11-3 to TRBJ2-1; 11 nucleotides agree with TRBD2. The CDR3 totals 16 residues. Trimming took 0 bases from V and 4 from J; bases not matched to a gene: 2. Germline CDR1 SGHNT, CDR2 YENEEA. This CDR3 reads CASSLEGTSGYNEQFF. CDR3 DNA: TGTGCCAGCAGCTTAGAAGGGACTAGCGGTTACAATGAGCAGTTCTTC.

This chain links TRBV18 with TRBJ1-5; 7 positions match TRBD1. This CDR3 comprises 15 residues. Looked up from germline, CDR1 is KGHSH and CDR2 is LQKENI. The V segment lost 2 bases and the J segment 3 bases; nucleotides outside the gene matches: 4. The CDR3 is CASSPRGTDNQPQHF. The CDR3 nucleotides are TGTGCCAGCTCACCAAGAGGGACAGACAATCAGCCCCAGCATTTT.

The genes are TRBV30 and TRBJ1-6; D gene ambiguous. The V end was cut by 1 base, the J end by 6 bases, with 13 bases between. Germline loops: CDR1 GTSNPN, CDR2 SVGIG (reference sequence). This CDR3 has 15 amino acids. The CDR3 here is CAWSGALGSNSPLHF. CDR3 bases: TGTGCCTGGAGTGGGGCCTTAGGTAGTAATTCACCCCTCCACTTT.

This clone was seen only a few times. The chain links TRBV2 to TRBJ2-3; 8 nucleotides match TRBD2. CDR3 length: 13 amino acids. In germline, CDR1 is SNHLY, CDR2 FYNNEI. V gave up 4 bases and J gave up 8 bases; unmatched junction bases: 5. CDR3 loop: CASSVPAGGTQYF. The CDR3 DNA follows: TGTGCCAGCAGTGTCCCGGCGGGGGGTACGCAGTATTTT.

The chain employs TRBV27 and TRBJ1-1; 7 bases are shared with TRBD1. The CDR3 covers 12 residues. CDR1 and CDR2 (germline): MNHEY, SMNVEV (reference sequence). V lost 4 bases, J lost 6 bases, and 2 bases stayed unmatched. The CDR3 sequence is CASSSGQPEAFF. The CDR3 nucleotides are TGTGCCAGCAGTTCGGGACAGCCTGAAGCTTTCTTT.

There are a few counts of this clone. The CDR3 loop is CASSQGQRNEKLFF. The DNA for the CDR3 is TGCGCCAGCAGCCAAGGACAGCGTAATGAAAAACTGTTTTTT. V and J are TRBV4-3 and TRBJ1-4, with a possible D match to TRBD1 (5 bases). The CDR3 covers 14 residues. V shed 1 base and J shed 4 bases, with 7 bases lying between them. Germline loops: CDR1 LGHNA, CDR2 YSLEER.

The V call is TRBV9, the J call TRBJ1-2; TRBD1 aligns across 9 bases. Germline-derived CDR1 and CDR2 are SGDLS and YYNGEE. The CDR3 spans 15 residues. Trimming cost V 3 bases and J 6 bases; bases outside gene matches: 9. CDR3 loop: CASSGGDRDINGYTF. The CDR3 bases are TGTGCCAGCAGCGGGGGGGACAGGGATATCAATGGCTACACCTTC.

The genes are TRBV13 and TRBJ2-1, with D possibly being TRBD2 (7 bases). Germline V gene data show CDR1 as PRHDT and CDR2 as FYEKMQ (reference sequence). Trimming cost V 3 bases and J 9 bases, with 18 bases left between them. The CDR3 sequence is 15 residues long. CDR3 in amino acids: CASSFTSGGRGEQFF. CDR3 in DNA: TGTGCCAGCAGCTTCACATCCGGGGGGCGGGGTGAGCAGTTCTTC.

This chain joins TRBV19 and TRBJ1-1; no definite D call. The CDR3 covers 13 residues. Deletions cut 3 bases from V and 7 bases from J, with 12 bases between. Germline lookup yields CDR1 LNHDA and CDR2 SQIVND (reference sequence). CDR3 loop: CASSMRFPSEAFF. CDR3 sequence (DNA): TGTGCCAGTAGTATGAGATTTCCGAGTGAAGCTTTCTTT.

This chain links TRBV7-8 with TRBJ2-7, with 12 bases lining up with TRBD1. From germline, CDR1 is SGHVS and CDR2 FQNEAQ. With V trimmed by 6 bases and J by 6 bases, 12 bases remained unmatched. This CDR3 is built from 16 residues. In DNA form, the CDR3 reads TGTGCCAGCAGTTCGCCGGGACAGGGGGCGCAAGGCGAGCAGTACGTC. It codes for CASSSPGQGAQGEQYV.

Sample share makes this clone medium-sized (0.01 to 0.1%). The rearrangement uses TRBV27 and TRBJ2-7; D possibly corresponds to TRBD2 (6 bases). V lost 3 bases, J lost 1 base, and 10 bases lay in between. The CDR3 covers 14 residues. In germline, CDR1 is MNHEY, CDR2 SMNVEV (reference sequence). CDR3 amino acids: CASSLAGTSYEQYF. CDR3 in DNA: TGTGCCAGCAGTTTGGCGGGAACGTCCTACGAGCAGTACTTC.

Only a few counts were recorded for this clone. The rearrangement uses TRBV5-8 and TRBJ2-2; D remains ambiguous. The CDR3 sequence is 16 residues long. V was clipped by 2 bases and J by 1 base, with 12 bases between them. Germline values: CDR1 SGHTS, CDR2 YDEGEE. The CDR3 loop reads CASSFQIGMNTGELFF. CDR3 nucleotides: TGTGCCAGCAGCTTTCAGATAGGGATGAACACCGGGGAGCTGTTTTTT.

The chain joins TRBV30 to TRBJ2-1; D gene unclear. This CDR3 spans 14 amino acids. The V end lost 2 bases, the J end lost 10 bases, and 18 bases lay between the germline ends. The V gene's germline CDR1 is GTSNPN and CDR2 SVGIG (reference sequence). The CDR3 DNA sequence: TGTGCCTGGAGTAGGGCCTTCATTGAGGAGGAGCAGTTCTTC. Protein product: CAWSRAFIEEEQFF.